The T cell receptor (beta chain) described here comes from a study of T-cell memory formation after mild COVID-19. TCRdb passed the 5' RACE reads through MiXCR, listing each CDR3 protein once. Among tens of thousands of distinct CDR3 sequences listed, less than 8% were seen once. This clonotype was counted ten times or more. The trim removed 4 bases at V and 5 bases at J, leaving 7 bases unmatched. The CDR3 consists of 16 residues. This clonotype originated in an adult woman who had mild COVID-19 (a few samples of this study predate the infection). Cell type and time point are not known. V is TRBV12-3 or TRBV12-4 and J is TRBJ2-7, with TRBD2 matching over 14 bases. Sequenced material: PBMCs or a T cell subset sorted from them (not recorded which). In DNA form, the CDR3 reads TGTGCCAGCAGTTCCCCCGGGACTAGCGGGAGCCACGAGCAGTACTTC. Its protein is CASSSPGTSGSHEQYF.